This TCR beta chain was observed in a study of blood T cell repertoires in COVID-19. Background on the study: T cells, B-cell-depleted T cells, or PBMCs provided the cDNA or gDNA that served as material.

Per the germline V gene, CDR1 is KGHDR and CDR2 is SFDVKD. V shed 9 bases and J 0 bases; nucleotides not matched to a gene: 7. CDR3 length: 16 residues. How the authors handled the data: Estimates of nucleated cell counts were drawn from the amplification of reference gene primers. Data came from immunoSEQ multiplex PCR; TCRdb stores just in-frame clones and leaves some out. V and J calls and clone size are given by that table; D and trimming were obtained from the DNA. This table has approximately 240,000 clones, 75% to 95% appearing once. Participants had their cohort set by participant-reported clinical history.

The rearrangement uses TRBV24-1 and TRBJ2-6; the match to TRBD1 covers 7 bases. This TCR derives from a woman younger than 35 who had recovered from COVID-19. The specimen sequenced was PBMCs or T cells enriched from blood (not recorded which). This chain's CDR3 is CATGGQSSSGANVLTF. The CDR3 DNA reads TGTGCCACCGGGGGACAGTCGTCCTCTGGGGCCAACGTCCTGACTTTC.